The 17 T cell receptor beta chains reported below all come from one sample, sequenced in a study of T cells in localized non-small cell lung cancer. Clones were sequenced by immunoSEQ multiplex PCR, and TCRdb holds only the in-frame ones, with some missing. Seen here are approximately 32,000 clones, 82% observed once, and the top ten hold around 15%. The sample was peripheral blood, taken before any cancer treatment. The receptor source for this set is a male donor aged 60 or over with stage III squamous cell lung carcinoma.

The chain recombines TRBV7-2 with TRBJ1-5, with 7 bases identical to TRBD1. V was clipped by 4 bases and J by 1 base; unmatched bases: 10. Germline CDR1 reads SGHTA; CDR2 reads FQGNSA. The CDR3 extends over 17 amino acids. The CDR3 here is CASSSNPDRASNQPQHF. The CDR3 nucleotides are TGTGCCAGCAGCTCTAACCCCGACAGGGCCAGCAATCAGCCCCAGCATTTT.

Only one count was recorded for this clone. The J gene is TRBJ2-3, the V gene TRBV11-2; 12 positions match TRBD2. CDR3 length: 16 amino acids. The germline V gene has CDR1 SGHAT and CDR2 FQNNGV. V trimming: 5 bases; J trimming: 1 base; junction bases outside the gene matches: 4. The CDR3 sequence is CASSLRTSGGTDTQYF. In nucleotides, the CDR3 is TGTGCCAGCAGCCTGCGGACTAGCGGGGGCACAGATACGCAGTATTTT. The variable domain in full, with the rest retrieved from reference TRBV11-2 and TRBJ2-3, is EAGVAQSPRYKIIEKRQSVAFWCNPISGHATLYWYQQILGQGPKLLIQFQNNGVVDDSQLPKDRFSAERLKGVDSTLKIQPAKLEDSAVYLCASSLRTSGGTDTQYFGPGTRLTVL.

The rearrangement joins TRBV19 to TRBJ2-5, with D perhaps TRBD1 (5 bases). V lost 10 bases and J 7 bases, leaving 16 bases between the germline ends. Per the germline V gene, CDR1 is LNHDA and CDR2 is SQIVND (reference sequence). This CDR3 is 12 amino acids long. The CDR3, as DNA: TGTGCCACCTCCCCTGGGGCCGGGACCCAGTACTTC. Translation gives CATSPGAGTQYF.

The rearrangement links TRBV4-2 to TRBJ2-1; D gene uncertain. The V gene lost 1 base and the J gene lost 0 bases, with 10 bases spanning the gap. The CDR3 sequence is 16 residues long. The germline V gene encodes CDR1 LGHNA and CDR2 YNFKEQ. The CDR3: CASSQVPVSSYNEQFF. DNA of the CDR3: TGTGCCAGCAGCCAAGTACCCGTGAGCTCCTACAATGAGCAGTTCTTC.

The table lists this clone with a count of one. The chain joins TRBV10-2 to TRBJ1-5; D unclear. This CDR3 spans 14 amino acids. V was shortened by 5 bases and J by 3 bases, with 11 bases between the two germline ends. Germline CDR1 and CDR2: WSHSY and SAAADI. The CDR3 loop is CASSSSQNNQPQHF. CDR3 sequence (DNA): TGCGCCAGCAGTAGTTCCCAGAACAATCAGCCCCAGCATTTT.

The genes are TRBV7-9 and TRBJ2-3; D is perhaps TRBD1 (5 bases). Looked up from germline, CDR1 is SEHNR and CDR2 is FQNEAQ (reference sequence). V lost 1 base to trimming and J lost 4 bases, with 15 bases between them. The CDR3 has 16 amino acids. DNA of the CDR3: TGTGCCAGCAGCTTAGGGGGCGTCGGGCTCGCAGATACGCAGTATTTT. As protein: CASSLGGVGLADTQYF. The full variable domain, rest sourced from reference TRBV7-9 and TRBJ2-3, is DTGVSQNPRHKITKRGQNVTFRCDPISEHNRLYWYRQTLGQGPEFLTYFQNEAQLEKSRLLSDRFSAERPKGSFSTLEIQRTEQGDSAMYLCASSLGGVGLADTQYFGPGTRLTVL.

The chain uses TRBV6-5 and TRBJ1-1; a possible D gene is TRBD1 (6 bases). This CDR3 region has 15 residues. Trimming stripped 5 bases from V and 4 bases from J, with 17 bases between. Germline V gene sequence: CDR1 MNHEY, CDR2 SVGAGI. The CDR3 DNA reads TGTGCCAGCAGTCCCCAGACAGGAGGGAGCACTGAAGCTTTCTTT. Encoded protein: CASSPQTGGSTEAFF.

This chain uses TRBV11-2 with TRBJ2-5; a weak D match, TRBD2 (6 bases). Germline CDR1 reads SGHAT; CDR2 reads FQNNGV. The ends were cut back, 0 bases at V and 7 bases at J, with 15 bases in the middle. The CDR3 has 15 residues. CDR3 amino acids: CASSLEGAMGGTQYF. Here the CDR3 DNA reads TGTGCCAGCAGCTTAGAAGGGGCCATGGGGGGGACCCAGTACTTC.

This clone was seen a single time. The genes are TRBV5-6 and TRBJ2-3; TRBD1 agrees at 7 bases. J gave up 0 bases and V 6 bases, and 4 bases lay outside the gene matches. The germline gives CDR1 SGHDT, CDR2 YYEEEE. This CDR3 is built from 14 residues. CDR3: CASNRDSSTDTQYF. The CDR3 bases are TGTGCCAGCAACCGGGACAGTAGCACAGATACGCAGTATTTT.

The table lists this clone with a few counts. The chain joins TRBV29-1 to TRBJ1-2, with 12 bases that match TRBD1. The CDR3 loop spans 13 amino acids. V was pared by 5 bases and J by 4 bases, with 2 bases of the junction left unmatched. Germline V gene sequence: CDR1 SQVTM, CDR2 ANQGSEA. The CDR3 protein is CSVPGQGAYGYTF. CDR3 DNA: TGCAGCGTTCCGGGACAGGGGGCCTATGGCTACACCTTC.

In nucleotides, the CDR3 is TGTGCCAGCAGACTGGACAGGGAGGATTCACCCCTCCACTTT. Amino acid sequence: CASRLDREDSPLHF. J is TRBJ1-6 and V is TRBV6-1; 8 bases are a match to TRBD1. This CDR3 region has 14 residues. Germline-derived CDR1 and CDR2 are MNHNS and SASEGT. V was pared by 6 bases and J by 8 bases, with 6 bases of the junction left unmatched.

The chain employs TRBV4-1 and TRBJ2-7, with D perhaps matching TRBD1 (6 bases). Germline CDR1 is MGHRA and CDR2 is YSYEKL. Trimming pared 4 bases from V and 0 bases from J, leaving 10 bases between. The CDR3 covers 14 residues. The CDR3 DNA reads as TGCGCCAGCAGCCCGACAGGAAACTCCTACGAGCAGTACTTC. As protein: CASSPTGNSYEQYF.

The chain recombines TRBV7-6 with TRBJ1-6; D not resolved. This CDR3 region has 14 residues. Per germline, CDR1 SGHVS and CDR2 FNYEAQ. Trimming removed 1 base from V and 7 bases from J, with 8 bases in between. The DNA of the CDR3 is TGTGCCAGCAGCTTAGAAACTGCGAATTCACCCCTCCACTTT. Translation: CASSLETANSPLHF.

The chain's CDR3 is CASRQDRANQPQHF. For the CDR3, the DNA is TGTGCCAGTAGACAAGACAGGGCCAATCAGCCCCAGCATTTT. The chain carries TRBV19 and TRBJ1-5; 7 bases match TRBD1. The CDR3 is 14 residues long. CDR1 LNHDA and CDR2 SQIVND come from the germline V gene (reference sequence). J lost 3 bases, V lost 6 bases, and 5 bases had no gene match.

The CDR3 region is CASSANWRTEAFF. The DNA for the CDR3 is TGTGCCAGCAGCGCTAACTGGAGAACTGAAGCTTTCTTT. V gene TRBV9 combines with J gene TRBJ1-1; no definite D call. From germline, CDR1 is SGDLS and CDR2 YYNGEE. This CDR3 region has 13 residues. V was clipped by 3 bases and J by 5 bases, with 11 bases between them.

In nucleotides, the CDR3 is TGTGCCAGCAGTTACTCGGGGACAGGCCAGCCCCAGCATTTT. Amino acid sequence: CASSYSGTGQPQHF. The V and J genes are TRBV6-5 and TRBJ1-5; 8 bases are shared with TRBD1. CDR3 length equals 14 residues. V was pared by 0 bases and J by 7 bases, with 2 bases of the junction left unmatched. Germline V gene sequence: CDR1 MNHEY, CDR2 SVGAGI.

The gene calls are TRBV7-8 and TRBJ2-7, with D perhaps TRBD1 or TRBD2 (5 bases each). Trimming stripped 5 bases from V and 3 bases from J, with 17 bases between. This CDR3 has 15 residues. Per germline, CDR1 SGHVS and CDR2 FQNEAQ. The CDR3 sequence: CASSPRDGPFYEQYF. For the CDR3, the DNA is TGTGCCAGCAGCCCCCGGGACGGTCCTTTCTACGAGCAGTACTTC.